This TCR beta chain emerged from a study of blood T cell repertoires in COVID-19. Study in general: Italy, Spain and the United States were the sources of the convalescent and acute COVID-19 samples. T cells, B-cell-depleted T cells, or PBMCs supplied cDNA or gDNA.

Germline values: CDR1 LNHDA, CDR2 SQIVND (reference sequence). The length of the CDR3 is 17 residues. V lost 3 bases to trimming and J lost 5 bases; unmatched junction nucleotides: 14. Authors' processing steps: Reference gene primers were amplified, and this amplification served to estimate nucleated cell counts. The repertoire was sequenced with immunoSEQ multiplex PCR; TCRdb's copy has only in-frame clones and lacks some. The DNA was the basis for D and trimming; V, J and clone size are from that table. Of under 130,000 clones listed, 69% are singletons. The material sequenced was peripheral blood. The V call is TRBV19, the J call TRBJ2-7, with 9 bases that match TRBD2. The TCR was taken from an elderly man with acute or convalescent COVID-19. The chain's CDR3 is CASSIRVRTSVSNEQYF. In nucleotides, the CDR3 is TGTGCCAGTAGTATCCGGGTTCGGACTAGCGTATCAAACGAGCAGTACTTC.